Below are 2 T cell receptor beta chains sequenced from a single sample in a study of T-cell reconstitution after alpha-beta-depleted transplantation in children. The authors prepared the TCRbeta library with unique molecular identifiers. Each CDR3 protein is one row after TCRdb ran MiXCR on the PCR reads. Here the sample spans some 490,000 distinct CDR3 sequences, around 12% being singletons. The sequencing here drew on PBMCs from the stem cell graft donor, taken from the stem cell graft. These TCRs come from a human donor who donated a stem cell graft to a child with combined immunodeficiency.

This clonotype has just one count. The gene calls are TRBV20-1 and TRBJ2-1; 13 bases align to TRBD2. Germline CDR1 DFQATT, CDR2 SNEGSKA (reference sequence). CDR3 size: 12 residues. V lost 3 bases and J lost 16; bases outside the gene matches: 6. This CDR3 reads CSARTSGGLPFF. CDR3 in DNA: TGCAGTGCTAGGACTAGCGGGGGGCTCCCTTTCTTC.

There are many counts of this clonotype. The chain links TRBV12-3 or TRBV12-4 to TRBJ2-3; D is uncertain. This CDR3 spans 16 amino acids. Deletions cut 6 bases from V and 1 base from J, with 17 bases between. The CDR3 is CASRSVGFLGTDTQYF. CDR3 in DNA: TGTGCCAGCAGATCGGTTGGCTTCTTGGGCACAGATACGCAGTATTTT.